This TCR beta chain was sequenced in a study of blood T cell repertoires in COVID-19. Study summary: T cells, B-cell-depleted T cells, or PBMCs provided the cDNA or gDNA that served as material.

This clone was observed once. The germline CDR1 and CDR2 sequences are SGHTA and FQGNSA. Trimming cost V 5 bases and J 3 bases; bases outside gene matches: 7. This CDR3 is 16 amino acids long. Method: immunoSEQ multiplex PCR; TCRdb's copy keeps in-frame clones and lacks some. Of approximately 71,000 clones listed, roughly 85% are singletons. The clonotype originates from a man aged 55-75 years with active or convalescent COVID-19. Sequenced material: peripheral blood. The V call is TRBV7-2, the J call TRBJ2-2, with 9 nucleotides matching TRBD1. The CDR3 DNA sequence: TGTGCCAGCAGCAACCGGGACAGGGCCGACACCGGGGAGCTGTTTTTT. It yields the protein CASSNRDRADTGELFF.